These T cell receptor beta chains were read from a single sample in a study of CD8+ T cells in alopecia areata. Data came from immunoSEQ multiplex PCR; TCRdb stores just in-frame clones and leaves some out. Of 55,000 to 75,000 clones listed, approximately 46% are singletons. The specimen was CD8+ T cells sorted from blood, collected at week 0. The source is a human donor with alopecia areata. Each CDR3 is given with its conserved first and last residue. The D gene is left open where the match is weak. Some rows have no size entry. The others give once, few or many, or a class for an expanded clone.

V gene,J gene,D gene,clone size,CDR3 protein,CDR3 DNA
TRBV4-1,TRBJ2-1,TRBD2,once,CASSRGLVDEQFF,TGCGCCAGCAGCCGGGGACTAGTTGATGAGCAGTTCTTC
TRBV27,TRBJ2-2,.,.,CASSLRITGELFF,TGTGCCAGCAGTTTGCGGATCACCGGGGAGCTGTTTTTT
TRBV29-1,TRBJ2-2,TRBD1,.,CSAPTGTGELFF,TGCAGCGCACCGACAGGGACCGGGGAGCTGTTTTTT
TRBV7-9,TRBJ2-5,.,.,CASSYENQETQYF,TGTGCCAGCAGCTACGAGAACCAAGAGACCCAGTACTTC
TRBV28,TRBJ2-2,.,few,CASSFRGGNTGELFF,TGTGCCAGCAGTTTTCGAGGAGGGAACACCGGGGAGCTGTTTTTT
TRBV29-1,TRBJ2-1,.,.,CSAVPGLSYNEQFF,TGCAGCGCGGTCCCAGGATTATCCTACAATGAGCAGTTCTTC
TRBV5-1,TRBJ2-5,.,.,CASSLRVGTQETQYF,TGCGCCAGCAGCTTGAGGGTGGGGACACAAGAGACCCAGTACTTC
TRBV29-1,TRBJ2-1,TRBD2,few,CSVGVGGGEQFF,TGCAGCGTTGGAGTCGGGGGGGGTGAGCAGTTCTTC
TRBV9,TRBJ2-1,.,.,CASSVGGGVEQFF,TGTGCCAGCAGCGTAGGTGGGGGCGTTGAGCAGTTCTTC
TRBV29-1,TRBJ2-7,.,.,CSVEDPAAYEQYF,TGCAGCGTTGAAGATCCGGCAGCCTACGAGCAGTACTTC
TRBV6-1,TRBJ2-4,.,.,CAISSNRESSQYF,TGTGCCATCAGTTCAAACAGGGAAAGTAGTCAGTACTTC
TRBV27,TRBJ2-7,TRBD2,.,CASSPLQTSGIVEQYF,TGTGCCAGCAGCCCCCTACAGACTAGCGGGATCGTCGAGCAGTACTTC
TRBV6-5,TRBJ1-5,.,once,CASSATARQPQHF,TGTGCCAGCAGTGCGACGGCCCGGCAGCCCCAGCATTTT
TRBV30,TRBJ2-7,TRBD1,.,CAWSRGTGAYEQYF,TGTGCCTGGAGTAGGGGGACAGGGGCCTACGAGCAGTACTTC
TRBV6-5,TRBJ2-5,.,once,CASSYGVRGETQYF,TGTGCCAGCAGTTACGGGGTCCGAGGGGAGACCCAGTACTTC
TRBV29-1,TRBJ2-1,TRBD2,.,CSVVYPAGEVYNEQFF,TGCAGCGTTGTCTATCCAGCGGGAGAGGTCTACAATGAGCAGTTCTTC
TRBV30,TRBJ1-2,TRBD1,.,CAWRPGQGGEGYTF,TGTGCCTGGAGGCCGGGACAGGGGGGAGAAGGCTACACCTTC
TRBV11-2,TRBJ2-1,.,.,CASSLRRPTYNEQFF,TGTGCCAGCAGCTTACGGCGGCCAACCTACAATGAGCAGTTCTTC
TRBV6-5,TRBJ2-7,TRBD2,many,CASSSGGREADEQYF,TGTGCCAGCAGCTCCGGGGGGCGGGAGGCGGACGAGCAGTACTTC
TRBV4-3,TRBJ2-7,TRBD1,few,CASSQDTSDRVYEQYF,TGCGCCAGCAGCCAAGATACCTCGGACAGGGTCTACGAGCAGTACTTC
TRBV5-1,TRBJ1-1,.,.,CASSSPGRAEAFF,TGCGCCAGCAGCTCTCCAGGGAGAGCTGAAGCTTTCTTT
TRBV29-1,TRBJ2-7,TRBD1,.,CSAGNRQGWDYEQYF,TGCAGCGCCGGAAACCGACAGGGATGGGACTACGAGCAGTACTTC
TRBV7-9,TRBJ1-2,.,.,CASSPMLGGTNYGYTF,TGTGCCAGCAGTCCGATGTTGGGGGGCACTAACTATGGCTACACCTTC
TRBV29-1,TRBJ2-7,TRBD2,.,CSVGFAGGTYEQYF,TGCAGCGTTGGTTTCGCGGGGGGAACCTACGAGCAGTACTTC
TRBV7-9,TRBJ2-1,.,.,CASSLEAYNEQFF,TGTGCCAGCAGCTTAGAGGCCTACAATGAGCAGTTCTTC
TRBV5-1,TRBJ2-1,.,few,CASSLAASGQFNEQFF,TGCGCCAGCAGCCTCGCCGCATCCGGACAGTTCAATGAGCAGTTCTTC
TRBV28,TRBJ2-4,.,few,CASSPGGNIQYF,TGTGCCAGCAGTCCCGGAGGAAACATTCAGTACTTC
TRBV4-1,TRBJ2-7,TRBD2,.,CASKFTSGSYEQYF,TGCGCCAGCAAGTTCACTAGCGGCTCCTACGAGCAGTACTTC
TRBV5-1,TRBJ2-5,.,.,CASNGLGVGETQYF,TGCGCCAGCAACGGACTCGGGGTCGGGGAGACCCAGTACTTC
TRBV27,TRBJ2-7,TRBD1,.,CASSFRTGGSEQYF,TGTGCCAGCAGTTTTAGGACAGGGGGCTCGGAGCAGTACTTC
TRBV4-3,TRBJ2-3,.,.,CASSQETERAASTDTQYF,TGCGCCAGCAGCCAAGAGACGGAAAGAGCAGCTAGCACAGATACGCAGTATTTT
TRBV6-1,TRBJ2-1,TRBD2,.,CASSEQGGVREQFF,TGTGCCAGCAGTGAGCAGGGAGGGGTACGAGAGCAGTTCTTC
TRBV5-5,TRBJ1-2,TRBD1,few,CASSLEGEQGAAGYTF,TGTGCCAGCAGCTTGGAGGGGGAGCAGGGGGCAGCCGGCTACACCTTC
TRBV6-5,TRBJ1-1,.,.,CASSTGRSSTEAFF,TGTGCCAGCAGTACAGGGAGATCGAGCACTGAAGCTTTCTTT
TRBV6-1,TRBJ2-3,.,few,CASSERAGGTDTQYF,TGTGCCAGCAGTGAACGGGCAGGGGGCACAGATACGCAGTATTTT
TRBV27,TRBJ1-1,.,.,CASSPRGYTEAFF,TGTGCCAGCAGTCCGCGGGGGTACACTGAAGCTTTCTTT
TRBV4-1,TRBJ2-7,TRBD2,.,CASSQDRGGASYF,TGCGCCAGCAGCCAAGATCGGGGGGGGGCCTCGTACTTC
TRBV27,TRBJ2-1,TRBD1,.,CASRQGANEQFF,TGTGCCAGCAGACAGGGGGCCAATGAGCAGTTCTTC
TRBV19,TRBJ2-7,TRBD2,.,CASSPTAGGFYEQYF,TGTGCCAGTAGTCCAACAGCGGGAGGGTTCTACGAGCAGTACTTC